These 32 T cell receptor beta chains came from one sample sequenced in a study of shared clonotypes between healthy human individuals. The naive CD8 subset, CD45RO-negative cells positively selected for CCR7, excluded terminally differentiated effector memory CD45RA+ cells. Only in-frame clones appear in the TCRdb table, and some are missing; sequencing was by immunoSEQ multiplex PCR. The repertoire holds about 1.9 million clones, about 94% seen once, with under 2% in the top ten. The source material was naive CD8+ T cells from PBMCs. The receptors stem from a man between 18 and 35 years old in good health. Some clones in this sample may be carry-over from other donors' samples.

This chain joins TRBV10-3 and TRBJ2-2; TRBD1 agrees at 11 bases. The CDR3 extends over 14 amino acids. V lost 9 bases, J lost 7 bases, and 7 bases stayed unmatched. Germline V gives CDR1 ENHRY, CDR2 SYGVKD. CDR3 in DNA: TGTGCCATACTGGGGACAGGGGGTGTCGGGGAGCTGTTTTTT. This translates into CAILGTGGVGELFF.

Concerning this clone itself: Other DNA sequences within the sample encode an identical CDR3. The chain is built from TRBV29-1 and TRBJ2-7, with D perhaps matching TRBD1 or TRBD2 (6 bases each). The V gene's germline CDR1 is SQVTM and CDR2 ANQGSEA. Trimming removed 3 bases at V and 0 bases at J, with 9 bases between. The CDR3 has 13 amino acids. CDR3 sequence reads: CSVERDNSYEQYF. In DNA, the CDR3 is TGCAGCGTTGAGCGGGACAACTCCTACGAGCAGTACTTC.

A single count supports this clone. V and J are TRBV27 and TRBJ2-7, with D perhaps being TRBD1 or TRBD2 (5 bases each). CDR3 length equals 15 residues. Trimming pared 8 bases from V and 0 bases from J, leaving 17 bases between. The germline gives CDR1 MNHEY, CDR2 SMNVEV (reference sequence). The CDR3 nucleotides are TGTGCCAGCTGCTGCGGTGGGGGACCCTCCTACGAGCAGTACTTC. It codes for CASCCGGGPSYEQYF.

Note on this clone: The germline gene is not matched at one end of the junction; a read error may be the cause. The chain carries TRBV10-3 and TRBJ2-1; the match to TRBD2 covers 9 bases. Germline CDR1 and CDR2: ENHRY and SYGVKD. The CDR3 is made up of 13 amino acids. Here the CDR3 DNA reads TGCGCTAACTCCCTGACTAGCGGTACTGAGCAGTTCTTC. Its translation is CANSLTSGTEQFF.

V and J are TRBV6-5 and TRBJ1-3; D remains unclear. The CDR3 contains 14 residues. V was shortened by 7 bases and J by 0 bases, with 10 bases between the two germline ends. Germline V gene lookup returns CDR1 MNHEY and CDR2 SVGAGI. For the CDR3, the DNA is TGTGCCAGCACCGGACTAAGCTCTGGAAACACCATATATTTT. It specifies CASTGLSSGNTIYF.

This sequence joins TRBV4-1 and TRBJ2-7, with no clear D. Germline CDR1 MGHRA, CDR2 YSYEKL. Trimming stripped 2 bases from V and 4 bases from J, with 15 bases between. CDR3 length: 15 amino acids. This CDR3 reads CASSQPNGYEYEQYF. The CDR3 DNA reads TGCGCCAGCAGCCAACCAAATGGGTACGAATACGAGCAGTACTTC.

In this sample, this clone turned up once. This chain joins TRBV5-6 and TRBJ2-7, with D possibly matching TRBD2 (5 bases). Trimming left V 1 base short and J 2 bases short, with 10 bases between. Germline V gene sequence: CDR1 SGHDT, CDR2 YYEEEE. CDR3 size: 14 residues. CDR3 in DNA: TGTGCCAGCAGCTTGCGGGGATCGGCCTACGAGCAGTACTTC. Its protein product is CASSLRGSAYEQYF.

This clone has a single count. The chain couples TRBV27 to TRBJ1-2, with 11 bases identical to TRBD1. Germline loops: CDR1 MNHEY, CDR2 SMNVEV (reference sequence). After removal of 4 bases from V and 7 bases from J, the junction contained 8 bases not matched to a gene. This CDR3 is built from 15 residues. The CDR3 DNA reads as TGTGCCAGCAGTTCCCGGACAGGGGGCCTTGGTGGCTACACCTTC. Residues: CASSSRTGGLGGYTF.

V gene TRBV11-2 combines with J gene TRBJ2-7, with TRBD1 matching over 11 bases. The V gene's germline CDR1 is SGHAT and CDR2 FQNNGV. This CDR3 has 19 amino acids. V shed 5 bases and J 1 base; nucleotides not matched to a gene: 16. CDR3 DNA sequence: TGTGCCAGCAGCGTAATACTGAGGACAGGGGGCTCCCCTTCCTACGAGCAGTACTTC. Amino acid sequence: CASSVILRTGGSPSYEQYF.

Note on this clone: The junction and the germline gene differ at one end; a read error may be behind it. The CDR3 region is CASSTLRQAQGTQYF. The CDR3 DNA reads as TGTGCCAGCAGCACCCTACGACAGGCACAAGGGACCCAGTACTTC. The chain couples TRBV7-9 to TRBJ2-5; perhaps TRBD1 as D (6 bases). CDR1 SEHNR and CDR2 FQNEAQ come from the germline V gene (reference sequence). The CDR3 sequence is 15 residues long.

V and J are TRBV9 and TRBJ2-3; the D gene is possibly TRBD2 (6 bases). Trimming pared 0 bases from V and 3 bases from J, leaving 11 bases between. CDR1 is SGDLS, CDR2 YYNGEE, per germline. The CDR3 is 15 amino acids. CDR3 coding DNA: TGTGCCAGCAGCGTAGCGGGACTGCGTACAGATACGCAGTATTTT. This gives the protein CASSVAGLRTDTQYF.

The gene calls are TRBV7-9 and TRBJ2-1; D is uncertain. Per the germline V gene, CDR1 is SEHNR and CDR2 is FQNEAQ (reference sequence). V was pared by 4 bases and J by 7 bases, with 17 bases between. The CDR3 has 15 residues. The CDR3 coding sequence is TGTGCCAGCAGCTCCAACCAAGTGTCCATGAATGAGCAGTTCTTC. Protein sequence: CASSSNQVSMNEQFF.

The V call is TRBV29-1, the J call TRBJ2-7; 8 bases match TRBD2. Trimming removed 6 bases from V and 3 bases from J; junction bases left unmatched: 19. The V gene's germline CDR1 is SQVTM and CDR2 ANQGSEA. This CDR3 is 17 amino acids long. The CDR3 is CSVAGGRWASGDYEQYF. The DNA for the CDR3 is TGCAGCGTCGCGGGGGGAAGATGGGCTAGCGGTGACTACGAGCAGTACTTC.

This chain connects TRBV14 to TRBJ2-7, with D maybe TRBD1 (6 bases). The CDR3 consists of 15 residues. V was pared by 4 bases and J by 4 bases, with 17 bases between. Germline CDR1 reads SGHDN; CDR2 reads FVKESK. CDR3 in amino acids: CASSLGVGRGYEQYF. The DNA for the CDR3 is TGTGCCAGCAGCCTCGGGGTCGGCAGGGGTTACGAGCAGTACTTC. Together with reference TRBV14 and TRBJ2-7, the CDR3 gives the full variable domain: EAGVTQFPSHSVIEKGQTVTLRCDPISGHDNLYWYRRVMGKEIKFLLHFVKESKQDESGMPNNRFLAERTGGTYSTLKVQPAELEDSGVYFCASSLGVGRGYEQYFGPGTRLTVT.

The chain has TRBV6-5 and TRBJ1-2; D remains ambiguous. CDR1 and CDR2 (germline): MNHEY, SVGAGI. The CDR3 is made up of 16 amino acids. Trimming left V 0 bases short and J 6 bases short, with 17 bases between. The CDR3 DNA reads as TGTGCCAGCAGTTACTCGAGGACCGGGAGTGGGAATGGCTACACCTTC. Translation gives CASSYSRTGSGNGYTF.

In DNA form, the CDR3 reads TGTGCCACCAGCCCCCCGCAGGTGCCAACCGGGGAGCTGTTTTTT. Protein product: CATSPPQVPTGELFF. V gene TRBV15 combines with J gene TRBJ2-2; D remains unclear. Looked up from germline, CDR1 is LNHNV and CDR2 is YYDKDF (reference sequence). V dropped 5 bases and J dropped 5 bases, with 15 bases sitting between them. The CDR3 totals 15 residues.

V is TRBV7-2 and J is TRBJ1-3; the D is unclear. Germline-derived CDR1 and CDR2 are SGHTA and FQGNSA. The CDR3 has 14 residues. Between the trimmed V and J ends, which lost 3 bases and 0 bases, there was a span of 6 bases. The CDR3 region has the DNA TGTGCCAGCAGCTTTGGGGACTCTGGAAACACCATATATTTT. Its protein product is CASSFGDSGNTIYF.

The CDR3 sequence: CASSPSGNTGELFF. For the CDR3, the DNA is TGTGCCAGCAGCCCTAGCGGGAACACCGGGGAGCTGTTTTTT. This chain joins TRBV5-6 and TRBJ2-2, with 7 bases matching TRBD2. The CDR3 has 14 residues. Germline CDR1 is SGHDT and CDR2 is YYEEEE. The junction had 1 base not matched to a gene; V was cut back by 4 bases and J by 1 base. Full variable domain (remainder filled in from reference TRBV5-6 and TRBJ2-2): DAGVTQSPTHLIKTRGQQVTLRCSPKSGHDTVSWYQQALGQGPQFIFQYYEEEERQRGNFPDRFSGHQFPNYSSELNVNALLLGDSALYLCASSPSGNTGELFFGEGSRLTVL.

The chain uses TRBV15 and TRBJ2-7, with 8 positions matching TRBD1. The CDR3 sequence is 14 residues long. Trimming at V came to 3 bases and at J to 3 bases, leaving 4 bases not matched to a gene. The germline V gene encodes CDR1 LNHNV and CDR2 YYDKDF (reference sequence). The CDR3 nucleotides read TGTGCCACCAGCAGCCGGGACAGGAGCTACGAGCAGTACTTC. It specifies CATSSRDRSYEQYF.

This chain connects TRBV18 to TRBJ2-7; D is possibly TRBD1 (5 bases). The CDR3 sequence is 14 residues long. The V gene lost 0 bases and the J gene lost 5 bases, with 11 bases spanning the gap. Per germline, CDR1 KGHSH and CDR2 LQKENI. CDR3 protein: CASSPPNPGNEQYF. The CDR3 coding sequence is TGTGCCAGCTCACCACCGAATCCAGGGAACGAGCAGTACTTC.

The genes are TRBV4-1 and TRBJ2-7, with D perhaps matching TRBD1 or TRBD2 (6 bases each). Germline V gene sequence: CDR1 MGHRA, CDR2 YSYEKL. V was shortened by 1 base and J by 7 bases, with 17 bases between the two germline ends. The CDR3 runs 15 residues. The CDR3 protein is CASSQGPGGPGEQYF. CDR3 in DNA: TGCGCCAGCAGCCAAGGACCCGGGGGCCCAGGGGAGCAGTACTTC.

The CDR3 coding sequence is TGTGCCAGTGTCATGTGGGGATCGGGTGACGAGCAGTACTTC. Amino acids: CASVMWGSGDEQYF. The chain couples TRBV2 to TRBJ2-7; D call uncertain. V was clipped by 9 bases and J by 5 bases, with 20 bases between them. The CDR3 extends over 14 amino acids. Germline V CDR1 and CDR2: SNHLY, FYNNEI.

J is TRBJ2-1 and V is TRBV9; 8 positions match TRBD2. Germline V gene lookup returns CDR1 SGDLS and CDR2 YYNGEE. This CDR3 region has 16 residues. V trimming: 4 bases; J trimming: 0 bases; junction bases outside the gene matches: 6. This chain's CDR3 is CASSTREGISYNEQFF. The DNA for the CDR3 is TGTGCCAGCAGCACCCGGGAGGGGATCTCCTACAATGAGCAGTTCTTC.

This chain uses TRBV7-9 with TRBJ2-1, with 9 bases aligning to TRBD2. J lost 8 bases, V lost 5 bases, and 4 bases had no gene match. Germline V gene data show CDR1 as SEHNR and CDR2 as FQNEAQ (reference sequence). This CDR3 region has 13 residues. As DNA, the CDR3 is TGTGCCAGCAGCCCCCGGACTAGCGATGAGCAGTTCTTC. Encoded protein: CASSPRTSDEQFF.

The rearrangement uses TRBV15 and TRBJ2-5, with 7 bases lining up with TRBD2. Germline assignment: CDR1 LNHNV and CDR2 YYDKDF (reference sequence). The V gene end was trimmed by 8 bases and the J gene end by 5 bases; junction bases not matched to a gene: 14. CDR3 size: 15 residues. The CDR3 coding sequence is TGTGCCACCGCGGTAGAGGGGAGGGCCGGGGAGACCCAGTACTTC. Protein product: CATAVEGRAGETQYF.

V usage is TRBV27 and J usage is TRBJ2-5, with 7 bases identical to TRBD2. The J segment lost 5 bases and the V segment lost 5 bases, leaving 8 bases of the junction unmatched. CDR3 length equals 14 residues. Germline V gene lookup returns CDR1 MNHEY and CDR2 SMNVEV (reference sequence). CDR3 residues: CASSPWELAETQYF. The DNA for the CDR3 is TGTGCCAGCAGTCCGTGGGAACTAGCGGAGACCCAGTACTTC.

J is TRBJ1-1 and V is TRBV7-2; maybe TRBD1 (6 bases). V lost 1 base, J lost 3 bases, and 15 bases lay in between. The V gene's germline CDR1 is SGHTA and CDR2 FQGNSA. The CDR3 extends over 16 amino acids. The CDR3 coding sequence is TGTGCCAGCAGCTTAGATGACCAGGAGGGGGACACTGAAGCTTTCTTT. It translates to CASSLDDQEGDTEAFF.

This rearrangement joins TRBV28 to TRBJ2-7, with TRBD1 matching over 10 bases. The junction had 8 bases not matched to a gene; V was cut back by 6 bases and J by 6 bases. The CDR3 runs to 14 residues. Germline assignment: CDR1 MDHEN and CDR2 SYDVKM. The CDR3 nucleotides read TGTGCCAGCAGCCGGACAGGGGGAGGCTCCGAGCAGTACTTC. Residues: CASSRTGGGSEQYF. The full variable domain, in which reference TRBV28 and TRBJ2-7 provide the parts outside the CDR3, is DVKVTQSSRYLVKRTGEKVFLECVQDMDHENMFWYRQDPGLGLRLIYFSYDVKMKEKGDIPEGYSVSREKKERFSLILESASTNQTSMYLCASSRTGGGSEQYFGPGTRLTVT.

The chain uses TRBV7-3 and TRBJ2-1, with 9 bases matching TRBD2. The trim removed 5 bases at V and 1 base at J, leaving 9 bases unmatched. Germline-derived CDR1 and CDR2 are SGHTA and FQGTGA. The CDR3 extends over 17 amino acids. The CDR3 here is CASSPHPAGGSYNEQFF. CDR3 in DNA: TGTGCCAGCAGCCCCCACCCAGCGGGAGGTTCCTACAATGAGCAGTTCTTC.

This clone has a single count. The CDR3 DNA reads TGTGCCAGCAGCGTAGGGCCGTCCCTTGCGTACGAGCAGTACTTC. Protein: CASSVGPSLAYEQYF. The J gene is TRBJ2-7, the V gene TRBV9; D ambiguous. Trimming removed 0 bases at V and 4 bases at J, with 14 bases between. The germline CDR1 and CDR2 sequences are SGDLS and YYNGEE. This CDR3 spans 15 amino acids.

As concerns this clone: Other nucleotide sequences from this sample produce the same CDR3. The chain recombines TRBV7-9 with TRBJ2-5, with a possible D match to TRBD2 (5 bases). Germline CDR1 SEHNR, CDR2 FQNEAQ (reference sequence). This CDR3 is built from 13 residues. Trimming removed 3 bases from V and 4 bases from J, with 9 bases in between. This CDR3 reads CASSLGRGETQYF. The DNA of the CDR3 is TGTGCCAGCAGCTTGGGCCGGGGAGAGACCCAGTACTTC.

This sequence joins TRBV27 and TRBJ1-1, with D unresolved. This CDR3 is 15 amino acids long. V lost 2 bases and J lost 0, with 10 bases in between. Germline loops: CDR1 MNHEY, CDR2 SMNVEV (reference sequence). The CDR3, as DNA: TGTGCCAGCAGTTTAAACAAAGTTCTGAACACTGAAGCTTTCTTT. Translation gives CASSLNKVLNTEAFF.